Following are 13 T cell receptor beta chains from one sample sequenced in a study of breast tumors, draining lymph nodes, adjacent tissues. TCRdb fed the multiplex PCR reads into MiXCR, producing one record per CDR3 protein. The sample comprises approximately 280,000 distinct CDR3 sequences, over 25% of which are singletons, and 0.85% to 1.3% rests with the top ten. The lymph nodes were axillary draining lymph nodes from breast cancer patients. Sequenced material: axillary lymph node tissue. The receptors were gathered from a female donor with breast cancer. Some clones in this sample may be carry-over from other donors' samples.

This clonotype was seen only once. It may be a read error: a sequence one base away is much more abundant. The V call is TRBV13, the J call TRBJ2-1; D is tentatively TRBD1 or TRBD2 (6 bases each). The CDR3 is 13 amino acids. The germline V gene has CDR1 PRHDT and CDR2 FYEKMQ (reference sequence). The V and J ends lost 3 bases and 10 bases respectively, with 13 bases between them. The CDR3 nucleotides are TGTGCCAGCAGCTTGGGACTTAGGGGGGAGCAGTTCTTC. Protein: CASSLGLRGEQFF.

The CDR3 DNA reads TGTGCCTGGAGTTCGGTAGACATTCAGTACTTC. The encoded protein is CAWSSVDIQYF. The chain joins TRBV30 to TRBJ2-4; D remains ambiguous. The V end lost 2 bases, the J end lost 8 bases, and 7 bases lay between the germline ends. Germline assignment: CDR1 GTSNPN and CDR2 SVGIG (reference sequence). The CDR3 is 11 residues long. Drawing the rest from reference TRBV30 and TRBJ2-4, the complete variable domain is SQTIHQWPATLVQPVGSPLSLECTVEGTSNPNLYWYRQAAGRGLQLLFYSVGIGQISSEVPQNLSASRPQDRQFILSSKKLLLSDSGFYLCAWSSVDIQYFGAGTRLSVL.

At least ten counts were recorded for this clonotype. The V call is TRBV10-2, the J call TRBJ1-5; D unclear. The CDR3 contains 15 residues. CDR1 and CDR2 (germline): WSHSY, SAAADI. V gave up 4 bases and J gave up 0 bases, with 10 bases separating them. Written as DNA, the CDR3 is TGCGCCAGCAGTGCCGGAAAAAATAGCAATCAGCCCCAGCATTTT. Protein product: CASSAGKNSNQPQHF.

A note on this clonotype: This may be a read error, as it is one base from a much larger clone. This chain connects TRBV28 to TRBJ1-6; D is unclear. The CDR3 loop spans 13 amino acids. The V gene's germline CDR1 is MDHEN and CDR2 SYDVKM. In DNA, the CDR3 is TGTGCCAGCAGTCCCCAACTCAATTCACCCTTCCACTTT. Its translation is CASSPQLNSPFHF.

The chain uses TRBV6-2 or TRBV6-3 and TRBJ2-1; D remains ambiguous. The CDR3 sequence is 13 residues long. Germline V gene data show CDR1 as MNHEY and CDR2 as SVGEGT. Trimming cost V 5 bases and J 4 bases, with 9 bases left between them. The CDR3 DNA follows: TGTGCCAGCAGTCGTCAGGATTACAATGAGCAGTTCTTC. Protein: CASSRQDYNEQFF.

CDR3 in DNA: TGTGCCAGCAGCCAAGAACCGGGAAGGGTCTCTGGGGCCAACGTCCTGACTTTC. Amino acids: CASSQEPGRVSGANVLTF. V and J are TRBV14 and TRBJ2-6; the D gene is possibly TRBD2 (5 bases). CDR1 SGHDN and CDR2 FVKESK come from the germline V gene. The CDR3 totals 18 residues. Trimming left V 0 bases short and J 0 bases short, with 12 bases between. The full variable domain, its missing parts supplied by reference TRBV14 and TRBJ2-6, is EAGVTQFPSHSVIEKGQTVTLRCDPISGHDNLYWYRRVMGKEIKFLLHFVKESKQDESGMPNNRFLAERTGGTYSTLKVQPAELEDSGVYFCASSQEPGRVSGANVLTFGAGSRLTVL.

This clonotype was found a few times. This chain joins TRBV6-1 and TRBJ2-7; D is ambiguous. With 1 base removed from V and 0 bases from J, the gap between germline ends came to 13 bases. CDR1 and CDR2 (germline): MNHNS, SASEGT. The CDR3 has 16 amino acids. The CDR3 DNA reads TGTGCCAGCAGTGAAGAGGTGGGTCCCTTCTCCTACGAGCAGTACTTC. Protein: CASSEEVGPFSYEQYF.

As for this clonotype: Without the conserved terminal phenylalanine or tryptophan, this CDR3 likely stems from a read error. CDR3 in amino acids: CVTGRGVMDTQYL. CDR3 nucleotides: TGTGTCACAGGACGGGGCGTGATGGATACGCAGTATCTT. The J gene is TRBJ2-3, the V gene TRBV9; perhaps D is TRBD1 or TRBD2 (5 bases each). The length of the CDR3 is 13 residues. Germline V gives CDR1 SGDLS, CDR2 YYNGEE.

The CDR3 protein is CASSLAVGTANYDHTF. In nucleotides, the CDR3 is TGTGCCAGCAGCTTAGCGGTCGGGACAGCAAACTATGACCACACCTTC. V usage is TRBV7-2 and J usage is TRBJ1-2; 7 bases are a match to TRBD1. With 0 bases clipped from V and 12 bases from J, the junction kept 16 bases outside the gene matches. The germline gives CDR1 SGHTA, CDR2 FQGNSA. The CDR3 spans 16 residues.

This clonotype was counted a few times. The junction shows a germline mismatch at one end, possibly a read error. For the CDR3, the DNA is TGCAGCGTTGTTAGGGGGCTGAACACTGAAGCCTTCTTT. Translated: CSVVRGLNTEAFF. The chain uses TRBV29-1 and TRBJ1-1; TRBD1 matches 7 bases. This CDR3 spans 13 amino acids. Germline lookup yields CDR1 SQVTM and CDR2 ANQGSEA.

This clonotype showed up many times. V usage is TRBV29-1 and J usage is TRBJ2-5; D gene unclear. The V and J ends lost 6 bases and 3 bases respectively, with 14 bases between them. This CDR3 region has 13 residues. CDR1 is SQVTM, CDR2 ANQGSEA, per germline. The chain's CDR3 is CSVTLTSEETQYF. Here the CDR3 DNA reads TGCAGCGTGACACTGACGTCAGAAGAGACCCAGTACTTC.

The chain carries TRBV3-1 and TRBJ1-4; no clear D. The CDR3 is 15 amino acids. With 1 base removed from V and 8 bases from J, the gap between germline ends came to 14 bases. CDR1 LGHDT and CDR2 YNNKEL come from the germline V gene (reference sequence). The CDR3 region is CASSQVPGMGEKLFF. The CDR3 DNA is TGTGCCAGCAGCCAAGTCCCGGGGATGGGGGAAAAACTGTTTTTT. Full variable domain (missing parts from reference TRBV3-1 and TRBJ1-4): DTAVSQTPKYLVTQMGNDKSIKCEQNLGHDTMYWYKQDSKKFLKIMFSYNNKELIINETVPNRFSPKSPDKAHLNLHINSLELGDSAVYFCASSQVPGMGEKLFFGSGTQLSVL.

The chain recombines TRBV19 with TRBJ1-2; 9 bases are a match to TRBD1. CDR3 length equals 15 residues. With V trimmed by 3 bases and J by 2 bases, 4 bases remained unmatched. The germline V gene has CDR1 LNHDA and CDR2 SQIVND (reference sequence). The CDR3 reads CASSITGTGNYGYTF. The DNA for the CDR3 is TGTGCCAGTAGTATCACCGGGACAGGGAACTATGGCTACACCTTC.